This T cell receptor beta chain was observed in a study of blood T cell repertoires in COVID-19. This clone has more than one count but fewer than ten. This CDR3 is built from 15 residues. With V trimmed by 6 bases and J by 6 bases, 8 bases remained unmatched. Germline V gene lookup returns CDR1 MNHEY and CDR2 SVGEGT. Per the authors' pipeline: From reference gene primer amplification, estimates of nucleated cell counts were derived. Assay: immunoSEQ multiplex PCR; the TCRdb copy retains only in-frame clones and omits some. V, J and clone size are those of that table, while D and trimming were read from the DNA. This sample yields 200,000 to 250,000 clones, of which about 88% are seen a single time; roughly 3% belongs to the top ten.

The chain employs TRBV6-2 or TRBV6-3 and TRBJ1-4, with 9 positions matching TRBD1. The source of this sequence is a man aged 55 to 69 with acute or convalescent COVID-19. The specimen sequenced was peripheral blood. For the CDR3, the DNA is TGTGCCAGCAGCAACCGACAGGGGGATTATGAAAAACTGTTTTTT. Translating gives CASSNRQGDYEKLFF.